These 13 T cell receptor beta chains originate from one sample sequenced in a study of blood T cell repertoires in COVID-19. TCRdb's copy holds only in-frame clones and misses some; the assay was immunoSEQ multiplex PCR. Of 300,000 to 400,000 clones listed, more than 85% are singletons. Sequencing used PBMCs or T cells enriched from blood (not recorded which). The receptors originated from a young woman who had been exposed to COVID-19.

V usage is TRBV7-3 and J usage is TRBJ1-2; 7 nucleotides match TRBD1. This CDR3 has 13 residues. The V gene's germline CDR1 is SGHTA and CDR2 FQGTGA. Trimming at V came to 6 bases and at J to 5 bases, leaving 6 bases not matched to a gene. The CDR3 DNA reads as TGTGCCAGCAGGGACAGGCAAGGGTATGGCTACACCTTC. Residues: CASRDRQGYGYTF.

DNA of the CDR3: TGTGCCAGCAGCCACGGGACAGGGGCTGGATTAGGCTACACCTTC. It translates to CASSHGTGAGLGYTF. This rearrangement joins TRBV13 to TRBJ1-2, with 10 bases lining up with TRBD1. Germline trimming cut 5 bases from V and 8 bases from J; bases unmatched to any gene: 11. Germline CDR1 and CDR2: PRHDT and FYEKMQ (reference sequence). CDR3 size: 15 residues.

This clone was counted once. The chain carries TRBV10-3 and TRBJ1-1; D gene ambiguous. From germline, CDR1 is ENHRY and CDR2 SYGVKD. The V and J ends lost 7 bases and 1 base respectively, with 10 bases between them. CDR3 length: 13 residues. The CDR3 protein is CAITENQNTEAFF. The CDR3 DNA sequence: TGTGCCATCACCGAGAATCAGAACACTGAAGCTTTCTTT.

The chain joins TRBV3-1 (or the pseudogene TRBV3-2) to TRBJ2-7; D gene unclear. The CDR3 runs 14 residues. The V end was cut by 2 bases, the J end by 0 bases, with 8 bases between. CDR1 LGHDT and CDR2 YNNKEL come from the germline V gene (reference sequence). The CDR3 sequence is CASSQQVSSYEQYF. The CDR3 bases are TGTGCCAGCAGCCAACAGGTGAGCTCCTACGAGCAGTACTTC.

This chain links TRBV4-2 with TRBJ1-5; D remains unclear. V was cut by 6 bases and J by 5 bases, with 11 bases left in between. Per germline, CDR1 LGHNA and CDR2 YNFKEQ. CDR3 length: 13 amino acids. The CDR3 region has the DNA TGTGCCAGCAGTCAATCCCCCTATCAGCCCCAGCATTTT. Its translation: CASSQSPYQPQHF.

The CDR3 loop reads CASSEGQGWYGYTF. CDR3 coding DNA: TGTGCCAGCAGTGAGGGTCAGGGTTGGTATGGCTACACCTTC. The rearrangement links TRBV6-1 to TRBJ1-2; tentative D call: TRBD1 (5 bases). V was cut by 3 bases and J by 5 bases, with 13 bases left in between. CDR3 length: 14 residues. Germline V gives CDR1 MNHNS, CDR2 SASEGT.

This clone was recorded only once. This chain uses TRBV6-6 with TRBJ1-5; TRBD1 agrees at 10 bases. V was clipped by 8 bases and J by 9 bases; unmatched bases: 13. CDR3 size: 15 residues. Germline V CDR1 and CDR2: MNHNY, SVGAGI (reference sequence). The CDR3 is CASGPGQGSPRPQHF. The CDR3, as DNA: TGTGCCAGCGGACCGGGACAGGGGTCCCCCCGGCCCCAGCATTTT.

The V call is TRBV25-1, the J call TRBJ1-1, with a possible D match to TRBD1 (6 bases). Germline CDR1 and CDR2: MGHDK and SYGVNS. The ends were cut back, 4 bases at V and 11 bases at J, with 11 bases in the middle. This CDR3 has 11 residues. CDR3 coding DNA: TGTGCCAGCAGTGGTTACAGGGAGGCTTTCTTT. Residues: CASSGYREAFF.

The rearrangement joins TRBV27 to TRBJ1-1, with D perhaps matching TRBD1 (5 bases). V lost 4 bases to trimming and J lost 1 base, with 22 bases between them. In germline, CDR1 is MNHEY, CDR2 SMNVEV (reference sequence). The CDR3 totals 18 residues. CDR3 bases: TGTGCCAGCAGTTCCCCCGGGGCCGCGGGGCCTAAGAACACTGAAGCTTTCTTT. Encoded protein: CASSSPGAAGPKNTEAFF.

This chain connects TRBV5-1 to TRBJ1-2; no clear D. V dropped 0 bases and J dropped 4 bases, with 10 bases sitting between them. Germline assignment: CDR1 SGHRS and CDR2 YFSETQ. The CDR3 consists of 14 residues. The CDR3: CASSLAGEGYGYTF. DNA of the CDR3: TGCGCCAGCAGCTTGGCCGGGGAGGGCTATGGCTACACCTTC.

CDR3 DNA: TGTGCCAGCTGGGGCAGGGGGTACACCGGGGAGCTGTTTTTT. It translates to CASWGRGYTGELFF. V gene TRBV28 combines with J gene TRBJ2-2, with 7 nucleotides matching TRBD1. The trim removed 8 bases at V and 3 bases at J, leaving 6 bases unmatched. Germline CDR1 is MDHEN and CDR2 is SYDVKM. The CDR3 has 14 amino acids.

This chain links TRBV18 with TRBJ2-5; D remains unclear. Germline CDR1 KGHSH, CDR2 LQKENI. Trimming cost V 0 bases and J 2 bases, with 10 bases left between them. The length of the CDR3 is 15 residues. The CDR3 reads CASSPPSGLQETQYF. The CDR3 region has the DNA TGTGCCAGCTCACCACCTTCTGGGCTACAAGAGACCCAGTACTTC. The full variable domain, in which reference TRBV18 and TRBJ2-5 provide the parts outside the CDR3, is NAGVMQNPRHLVRRRGQEARLRCSPMKGHSHVYWYRQLPEEGLKFMVYLQKENIIDESGMPKERFSAEFPKEGPSILRIQQVVRGDSAAYFCASSPPSGLQETQYFGPGTRLLVL.

This clone came up once. In DNA, the CDR3 is TGTGCCAGCAGCCCCTCCAATGAAAAACTGTTTTTT. This sequence encodes CASSPSNEKLFF. The rearrangement links TRBV11-1 to TRBJ1-4; no definite D call. CDR1 is SGHAT and CDR2 is FQDESV in the germline V gene (reference sequence). The V and J ends lost 5 bases and 5 bases respectively, with 6 bases between them. The CDR3 has 12 residues.